This T cell receptor beta chain was obtained from a study of blood T cell repertoires in COVID-19. Study in general: Material from acute and convalescent COVID-19 was sourced from the United States, Italy and Spain. T cells, B-cell-depleted T cells, or PBMCs provided the cDNA or gDNA that served as material.

Original analysis: Reference gene primer amplification yielded estimated nucleated cell counts. Only in-frame clones appear in the TCRdb table, and some are missing; sequencing was by immunoSEQ multiplex PCR. V and J calls and clone size come straight from that table; D and trimming were deduced from the DNA. The data hold about 44,000 clones, with over 70% observed a single time. Per germline, CDR1 SGHDN and CDR2 FVKESK. There are 16 residues in the CDR3. V was pared by 1 base and J by 2 bases, with 13 bases between. The material sequenced was peripheral blood. This sequence joins TRBV14 and TRBJ2-3, with D tentatively TRBD1 (5 bases). This clonotype was sampled from a human donor in a cohort sampled during active COVID-19. Written as DNA, the CDR3 is TGTGCCAGCAGCCAAGGTAGACAGAGGATCACAGATACGCAGTATTTT. This sequence encodes CASSQGRQRITDTQYF.